This entry describes one T cell receptor beta chain. The source of the sample is a study of T cells after somatic rescue of genetic block. Generated by immunoSEQ multiplex PCR, the TCRdb table keeps only in-frame clones and is missing some. The table lists 60,000 to 90,000 clones, approximately 90% of them singletons. Sequencing input: peripheral blood mononuclear cells (PBMCs). This receptor was identified in a man aged 30 to 39.

This CDR3 reads CASSESGLAAITGELFF. The CDR3 bases are TGTGCCAGCAGTGAAAGCGGACTAGCGGCGATCACCGGGGAGCTGTTTTTT. This chain joins TRBV2 and TRBJ2-2; 10 nucleotides match TRBD2. V shed 2 bases and J 4 bases; nucleotides not matched to a gene: 7. The CDR3 is made up of 17 amino acids. Per the germline V gene, CDR1 is SNHLY and CDR2 is FYNNEI.